The 22 T cell receptor beta chains below were found in one sample sequenced in a study of cytomegalovirus exposure and HLA in healthy donors. PCR was performed using 60 Vbeta and 13 Jbeta primers. Repertoires were generated with immunoSEQ multiplex PCR, while TCRdb's copy carries only in-frame clones and drops some. The specimen's table records 150,000 or so clones. Sequenced material: PBMCs. The receptors come from a woman in her forties or fifties in good health and CMV-seronegative.

The V gene is TRBV15, the J gene TRBJ2-3; 10 nucleotides line up with TRBD1. V trimming: 4 bases; J trimming: 2 bases; junction bases outside the gene matches: 12. The CDR3 totals 18 residues. Germline CDR1 and CDR2: LNHNV and YYDKDF (reference sequence). CDR3 region: CATSKTGGAGLNTDTQYF. The CDR3 coding sequence is TGTGCCACCAGCAAGACAGGGGGCGCGGGACTAAACACAGATACGCAGTATTTT. Looking up the rest from reference TRBV15 and TRBJ2-3 gives the full variable domain: DAMVIQNPRYQVTQFGKPVTLSCSQTLNHNVMYWYQQKSSQAPKLLFHYYDKDFNNEADTPDNFQSRRPNTSFCFLDIRSPGLGDTAMYLCATSKTGGAGLNTDTQYFGPGTRLTVL.

The V and J genes are TRBV5-6 and TRBJ2-7, with D perhaps TRBD1 (5 bases). The CDR3 is 14 residues long. V was pared by 0 bases and J by 3 bases, with 10 bases between. CDR1 SGHDT and CDR2 YYEEEE come from the germline V gene. This chain's CDR3 is CASSLVQGFYEQYF. The CDR3 DNA follows: TGTGCCAGCAGCTTGGTCCAGGGTTTCTACGAGCAGTACTTC.

V and J are TRBV5-1 and TRBJ2-5; the match to TRBD1 covers 7 bases. The CDR3 consists of 14 residues. The V segment lost 3 bases and the J segment 2 bases; nucleotides outside the gene matches: 4. Germline CDR1 reads SGHRS; CDR2 reads YFSETQ. This CDR3 is CASSYRGIQETQYF. In nucleotides, the CDR3 is TGCGCCAGCAGCTACAGGGGAATACAAGAGACCCAGTACTTC.

The chain uses TRBV7-8 and TRBJ1-1; D unresolved. The CDR3 sequence is 12 residues long. Trimming stripped 1 base from V and 7 bases from J, with 7 bases between. The germline gives CDR1 SGHVS, CDR2 FQNEAQ. Here the CDR3 reads CASSLDRFEAFF. CDR3 bases: TGTGCCAGCAGCTTAGATCGGTTTGAAGCTTTCTTT.

The CDR3 sequence is CASSHPGTGTGRIDEQFF. The CDR3 nucleotides are TGCGCCAGCAGCCACCCTGGGACCGGGACAGGGAGGATCGATGAGCAGTTCTTC. The V and J genes are TRBV4-1 and TRBJ2-1, with TRBD1 matching 9 bases. Germline CDR1 MGHRA, CDR2 YSYEKL. The CDR3 runs to 18 residues. J gave up 8 bases and V 3 bases, and 17 bases lay outside the gene matches.

J is TRBJ2-3 and V is TRBV7-3; 8 bases fit TRBD2. This CDR3 has 14 residues. V trimming: 5 bases; J trimming: 6 bases; junction bases outside the gene matches: 7. Germline CDR1 and CDR2: SGHTA and FQGTGA. CDR3 amino acids: CASSPRVAGDTQYF. The CDR3 region has the DNA TGTGCCAGCAGCCCGCGGGTAGCGGGGGATACGCAGTATTTT.

The chain couples TRBV4-2 to TRBJ1-2; D unresolved. The CDR3 is 12 amino acids. The V end was cut by 0 bases, the J end by 13 bases, with 12 bases between. Germline-derived CDR1 and CDR2 are LGHNA and YNFKEQ. The CDR3 reads CASSQDTDASTF. The CDR3 DNA follows: TGTGCCAGCAGCCAAGATACAGACGCCTCCACCTTC.

The V and J genes are TRBV14 and TRBJ1-1; perhaps TRBD1 as D (5 bases). V lost 1 base and J lost 3, with 9 bases in between. The germline V gene encodes CDR1 SGHDN and CDR2 FVKESK. This CDR3 has 14 residues. For the CDR3, the DNA is TGTGCCAGCAGCCAAGGGGGCGTGTACACTGAAGCTTTCTTT. Amino acid sequence: CASSQGGVYTEAFF.

The CDR3, as DNA: TGTGCCAGCAGCTTTACTCCTTCCGGGACAAACTACGAGCAGTACTTC. Its translation is CASSFTPSGTNYEQYF. The chain combines TRBV7-9 with TRBJ2-7, with D tentatively TRBD1 (6 bases). The CDR3 is 16 amino acids. Trimming took off 3 bases at V and 3 bases at J, with 18 bases between the two ends. Per the germline V gene, CDR1 is SEHNR and CDR2 is FQNEAQ (reference sequence).

This sequence joins TRBV5-4 and TRBJ2-7; D might be TRBD1 (5 bases). The V gene's germline CDR1 is SGHNT and CDR2 YYREEE (reference sequence). The germline V and J ends were trimmed by 0 bases and 3 bases, with 10 bases remaining between them. The CDR3 totals 14 residues. The DNA of the CDR3 is TGTGCCAGCAGCTTGGATCAGGGAAGCTACGAGCAGTACTTC. Amino acid sequence: CASSLDQGSYEQYF.

CDR3 region: CASSKGNLGTPPRNTGELFF. DNA for the CDR3: TGTGCCAGCAGCAAAGGGAACCTCGGGACACCCCCAAGGAACACCGGGGAGCTGTTTTTT. V is TRBV21-1 and J is TRBJ2-2; the listed D gene, TRBD1, was not tested against the DNA. TRBV21-1 is reported as a pseudogene. This CDR3 is built from 20 residues.

The rearrangement uses TRBV5-6 and TRBJ2-7; 7 nucleotides match TRBD1. This CDR3 contains 15 residues. The germline V gene has CDR1 SGHDT and CDR2 YYEEEE. J lost 5 bases, V lost 4 bases, and 12 bases had no gene match. In DNA form, the CDR3 reads TGTGCCAGCAGCCCGATGGGTTGGGACAGTCACGAGCAGTACTTC. Translated: CASSPMGWDSHEQYF.

The rearrangement uses TRBV2 and TRBJ1-5; no definite D call. CDR3 length: 16 amino acids. Germline V CDR1 and CDR2: SNHLY, FYNNEI. V was clipped by 7 bases and J by 3 bases, with 19 bases between them. CDR3 amino acids: CASNPDLEAFNQPQHF. CDR3 coding DNA: TGTGCCAGCAATCCAGACCTAGAAGCATTCAATCAGCCCCAGCATTTT.

The rearrangement links TRBV13 to TRBJ2-1, with a weak D call TRBD2 (5 bases). V dropped 6 bases and J dropped 11 bases, with 17 bases sitting between them. CDR3 length: 13 amino acids. Germline V gene sequence: CDR1 PRHDT, CDR2 FYEKMQ (reference sequence). The CDR3, as DNA: TGTGCCAGCAGGGAGGCTCCACTGGGGAAGCAGTTCTTC. This encodes CASREAPLGKQFF.

This chain joins TRBV28 and TRBJ1-4; D not resolved. The CDR3 is made up of 15 amino acids. Germline V gives CDR1 MDHEN, CDR2 SYDVKM. Trimming took 7 bases from V and 0 from J, leaving 12 bases between them. CDR3 protein: CASTLVRSTNEKLFF. CDR3 coding DNA: TGTGCCAGCACTCTGGTCAGGTCAACTAATGAAAAACTGTTTTTT.

CDR3 protein: CASSYGSRPDTQYF. For the CDR3, the DNA is TGTGCCAGTAGTTATGGGAGTAGGCCAGATACGCAGTATTTT. This chain joins TRBV19 and TRBJ2-3; maybe TRBD2 (5 bases). V was clipped by 5 bases and J by 4 bases, with 13 bases between them. CDR1 and CDR2 from the germline V gene are LNHDA and SQIVND (reference sequence). This CDR3 is 14 amino acids long.

This chain links TRBV6-1 with TRBJ1-3; TRBD1 matches at 8 bases. The trim removed 6 bases at V and 3 bases at J, leaving 4 bases unmatched. Germline assignment: CDR1 MNHNS and CDR2 SASEGT. This CDR3 has 14 amino acids. The CDR3 DNA sequence: TGTGCCAGCAGCAGAACAGGGGGTGGAAACACCATATATTTT. It yields the protein CASSRTGGGNTIYF.

The chain carries TRBV5-1 and TRBJ1-1; the D is unclear. Germline-derived CDR1 and CDR2 are SGHRS and YFSETQ. V was trimmed by 0 bases and J by 1 base, leaving 10 bases between them. The CDR3 contains 15 residues. The DNA for the CDR3 is TGCGCCAGCAGCTTGGCCCCGGTCCCGAACACTGAAGCTTTCTTT. It translates to CASSLAPVPNTEAFF.

V and J are TRBV29-1 and TRBJ2-6; the match to TRBD2 covers 12 bases. After removal of 7 bases from V and 1 base from J, the junction contained 5 bases not matched to a gene. Germline loops: CDR1 SQVTM, CDR2 ANQGSEA. This CDR3 contains 16 residues. For the CDR3, the DNA is TGCAGCGCCCGACTAGCGGGAGCTTCTGGGGCCAACGTCCTGACTTTC. This gives the protein CSARLAGASGANVLTF.

J is TRBJ1-2 and V is TRBV13; TRBD1 aligns across 7 bases. Germline V gene sequence: CDR1 PRHDT, CDR2 FYEKMQ (reference sequence). The CDR3 sequence is 14 residues long. Losses at the gene ends were 7 bases for V and 6 bases for J; bases not matched to a gene: 11. The CDR3 here is CASIGTGTDDGYTF. CDR3 bases: TGTGCCAGCATCGGAACCGGGACAGATGATGGCTACACCTTC.

V usage is TRBV13 and J usage is TRBJ2-1, with 12 bases that match TRBD2. The CDR3 sequence is 17 residues long. Germline V CDR1 and CDR2: PRHDT, FYEKMQ (reference sequence). V trimming: 1 base; J trimming: 10 bases; junction bases outside the gene matches: 11. In DNA form, the CDR3 reads TGTGCCAGCAGCTTAGCCCTTCTAGCGGGGGGGAATCGGGAGCAGTTCTTC. Translation: CASSLALLAGGNREQFF. The whole variable domain, filled in from reference TRBV13 and TRBJ2-1, reads AAGVIQSPRHLIKEKRETATLKCYPIPRHDTVYWYQQGPGQDPQFLISFYEKMQSDKGSIPDRFSAQQFSDYHSELNMSSLELGDSALYFCASSLALLAGGNREQFFGPGTRLTVL.

Here the CDR3 DNA reads TGTGCCAGTAGTACTTCCGGGACAGCTGGAAACACCATATATTTT. Translation gives CASSTSGTAGNTIYF. This chain connects TRBV19 to TRBJ1-3, with 7 positions matching TRBD1. The CDR3 has 15 amino acids. Germline trimming cut 4 bases from V and 2 bases from J; bases unmatched to any gene: 5. CDR1 and CDR2 (germline): LNHDA, SQIVND (reference sequence).